This is a list of T cell receptor beta chains from one sample in a study of blood T cell repertoires in COVID-19. The assay was immunoSEQ multiplex PCR, and TCRdb's table has in-frame clones only and misses some. The data show roughly 200,000 clones, under 90% seen once. Sequencing used peripheral blood. The receptor set was obtained from a person aged 65-85 years with COVID-19, enrolled during active disease. CDR3s include the opening cysteine and the closing phenylalanine or tryptophan.

v_call,j_call,cdr3_aa
TRBV7-2,TRBJ2-5,CASSTYRAEETQYF
TRBV29-1,TRBJ2-3,CSVRLAGGTDTQYF
TRBV6-6,TRBJ2-4,CASSYQGTSKNIQYF
TRBV30,TRBJ2-1,CAWSMISSGRRNEQFF
TRBV5-1,TRBJ2-1,CASSLISRHNEQFF
TRBV9,TRBJ2-7,CASSPSGSPLNEQYF
TRBV7-2,TRBJ1-2,CASSVVGGDGYTF
TRBV7-9,TRBJ2-4,CASSLALPRPVQYF
TRBV28,TRBJ1-6,CASSETSGSWNSPLHF
TRBV2,TRBJ2-6,CASSEGNRALSVGANVLTF
TRBV28,TRBJ2-7,CASSFTRGKTGVSYEQYF
TRBV11-3,TRBJ2-1,CASSLPAGGPFEQFF
TRBV6-5,TRBJ2-7,CASNSYEQYF
TRBV2,TRBJ2-3,CASTAGGGTDTQYF
TRBV29-1,TRBJ1-5,CSVETHSGQPQHF
TRBV7-8,TRBJ1-1,CASSLVDGGTEAFF
TRBV7-9,TRBJ2-3,CASSRPTRPTSTDTQYF
TRBV11-2,TRBJ1-1,CASSLLGQGSYTEAFF